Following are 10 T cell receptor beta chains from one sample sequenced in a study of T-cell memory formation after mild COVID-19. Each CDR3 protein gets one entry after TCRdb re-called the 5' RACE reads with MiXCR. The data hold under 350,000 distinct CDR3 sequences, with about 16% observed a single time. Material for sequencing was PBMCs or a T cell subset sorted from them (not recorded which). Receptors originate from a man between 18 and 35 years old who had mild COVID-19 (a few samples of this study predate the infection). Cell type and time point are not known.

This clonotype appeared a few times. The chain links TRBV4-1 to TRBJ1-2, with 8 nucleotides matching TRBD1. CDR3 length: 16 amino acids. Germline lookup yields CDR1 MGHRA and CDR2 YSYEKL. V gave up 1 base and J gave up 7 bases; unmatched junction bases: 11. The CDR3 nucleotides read TGCGCCAGCAGCCAAGCGACCTCCCAGGGGGCCGGTGGCTACACCTTC. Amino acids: CASSQATSQGAGGYTF.

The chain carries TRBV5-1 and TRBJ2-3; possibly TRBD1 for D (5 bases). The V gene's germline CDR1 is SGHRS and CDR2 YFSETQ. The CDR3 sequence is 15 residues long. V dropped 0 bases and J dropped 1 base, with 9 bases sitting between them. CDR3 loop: CASSLVRAGTDTQYF. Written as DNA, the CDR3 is TGCGCCAGCAGCTTGGTCAGGGCCGGCACAGATACGCAGTATTTT.

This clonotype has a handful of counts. The CDR3 reads CASSHGQENTEAFF. DNA for the CDR3: TGTGCCAGCAGCCACGGACAGGAGAACACTGAAGCTTTCTTT. The chain is built from TRBV5-5 and TRBJ1-1, with 7 bases that match TRBD1. The CDR3 is 14 amino acids. Germline V gene sequence: CDR1 SGHKS, CDR2 YYEKEE (reference sequence). The junction had 4 bases not matched to a gene; V was cut back by 4 bases and J by 1 base.

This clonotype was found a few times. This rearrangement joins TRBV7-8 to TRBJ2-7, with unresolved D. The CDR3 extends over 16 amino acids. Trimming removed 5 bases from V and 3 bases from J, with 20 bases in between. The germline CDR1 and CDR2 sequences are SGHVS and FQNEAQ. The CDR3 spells CASSIYNSPRNYEQYF. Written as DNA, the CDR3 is TGTGCCAGCAGCATATACAACAGTCCGAGAAACTACGAGCAGTACTTC. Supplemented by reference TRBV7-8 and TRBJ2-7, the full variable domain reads GAGVSQSPRYKVAKRGQDVALRCDPISGHVSLFWYQQALGQGPEFLTYFQNEAQLDKSGLPSDRFFAERPEGSVSTLKIQRTQQEDSAVYLCASSIYNSPRNYEQYFGPGTRLTVT.

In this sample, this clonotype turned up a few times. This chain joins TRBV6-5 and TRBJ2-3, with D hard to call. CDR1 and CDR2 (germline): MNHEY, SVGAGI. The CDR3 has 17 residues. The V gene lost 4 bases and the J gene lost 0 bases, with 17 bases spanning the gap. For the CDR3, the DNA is TGTGCCAGCAGTTCCTCGGACCCAGCTGGGAGCACAGATACGCAGTATTTT. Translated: CASSSSDPAGSTDTQYF.

The CDR3 DNA follows: TGCAGTGCTCGACCGTCGACAGGTATGAACACTGAAGCTTTCTTT. Translating gives CSARPSTGMNTEAFF. The rearrangement uses TRBV20-1 and TRBJ1-1, with a tentative D call TRBD1 (6 bases). The length of the CDR3 is 15 residues. Germline-derived CDR1 and CDR2 are DFQATT and SNEGSKA (reference sequence). Trimming left V 5 bases short and J 0 bases short, with 16 bases between.

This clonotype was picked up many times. The CDR3, as DNA: TGTGCCAGCAGCCCCGGGAGAGGGGCCAATGAGCAGTTCTTC. Protein product: CASSPGRGANEQFF. The chain has TRBV6-4 and TRBJ2-1; D is possibly TRBD2 (6 bases). Trimming stripped 6 bases from V and 6 bases from J, with 15 bases between. The CDR3 covers 14 residues. In germline, CDR1 is MRHNA, CDR2 SNTAGT.

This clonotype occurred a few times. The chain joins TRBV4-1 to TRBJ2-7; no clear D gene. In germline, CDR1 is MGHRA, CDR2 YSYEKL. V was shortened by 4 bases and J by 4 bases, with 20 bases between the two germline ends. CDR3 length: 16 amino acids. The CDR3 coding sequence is TGCGCCAGCAGCCGCGGATACGGGCCCCTATCTTACGAGCAGTACTTC. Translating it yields CASSRGYGPLSYEQYF.

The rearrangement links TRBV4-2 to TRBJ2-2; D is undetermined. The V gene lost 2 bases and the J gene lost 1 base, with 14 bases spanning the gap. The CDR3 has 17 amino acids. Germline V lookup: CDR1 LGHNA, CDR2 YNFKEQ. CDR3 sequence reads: CASSQRGVGGNTGELFF. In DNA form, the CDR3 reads TGTGCCAGCAGCCAAAGAGGCGTCGGTGGGAACACCGGGGAGCTGTTTTTT.

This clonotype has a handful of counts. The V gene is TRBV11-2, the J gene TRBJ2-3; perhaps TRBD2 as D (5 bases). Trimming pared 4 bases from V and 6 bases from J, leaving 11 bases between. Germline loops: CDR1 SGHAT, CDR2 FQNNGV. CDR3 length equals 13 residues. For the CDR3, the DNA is TGTGCCAGCAGCTGGGCGGGCTCCGATACGCAGTATTTT. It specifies CASSWAGSDTQYF.